These 28 T cell receptor beta chains were all obtained from the same sample, sequenced in a study of cytomegalovirus exposure and HLA in healthy donors. Repertoires were generated with immunoSEQ multiplex PCR, while TCRdb's copy carries only in-frame clones and drops some. Of about 70,000 clones in the sample, more than 85% were seen once. Specimen: PBMCs. These receptors were collected from a man between 18 and 29 years old in good health and CMV-seropositive.

This chain connects TRBV19 to TRBJ2-1; 8 nucleotides align to TRBD1. This CDR3 contains 16 residues. CDR1 LNHDA and CDR2 SQIVND come from the germline V gene (reference sequence). With V trimmed by 1 base and J by 4 bases, 6 bases remained unmatched. For the CDR3, the DNA is TGTGCCAGTAGTATAGCCAGGGGGCAAACTTACAATGAGCAGTTCTTC. It specifies CASSIARGQTYNEQFF.

The chain recombines TRBV5-5 with TRBJ2-3; 8 nucleotides align to TRBD2. After removal of 1 base from V and 5 bases from J, the junction contained 3 bases not matched to a gene. The germline gives CDR1 SGHKS, CDR2 YYEKEE (reference sequence). The CDR3 extends over 14 amino acids. The CDR3 coding sequence is TGTGCCAGCAGCTTGTTAAGCGGGGGAGATACGCAGTATTTT. It is translated as CASSLLSGGDTQYF.

This chain connects TRBV19 to TRBJ1-1; D is perhaps TRBD1 (5 bases). The V and J ends lost 7 bases and 1 base respectively, with 16 bases between them. From germline, CDR1 is LNHDA and CDR2 SQIVND (reference sequence). This CDR3 has 15 residues. The CDR3 DNA is TGTGCCAGTACGCTGGGGGGACCGCCGAACACTGAAGCTTTCTTT. It translates to CASTLGGPPNTEAFF.

The V call is TRBV11-2, the J call TRBJ2-1; TRBD2 agrees at 12 bases. CDR1 and CDR2 (germline): SGHAT, FQNNGV. The CDR3 length is 15 residues. The V and J ends lost 4 bases and 4 bases, in that order; junction bases with no gene match: 2. As DNA, the CDR3 is TGTGCCAGCAGCTCCGGACTAGCGGGATACAATGAGCAGTTCTTC. It specifies CASSSGLAGYNEQFF.

V and J are TRBV30 and TRBJ2-1; 10 nucleotides align to TRBD1. From germline, CDR1 is GTSNPN and CDR2 SVGIG (reference sequence). The ends lost 5 bases at V and 6 bases at J; junction bases unmatched: 4. The CDR3 has 13 amino acids. Here the CDR3 reads CAWGTGDVNEQFF. Written as DNA, the CDR3 is TGTGCCTGGGGGACAGGGGATGTCAATGAGCAGTTCTTC.

The rearrangement links TRBV7-9 to TRBJ2-1; unclear D gene. Germline V CDR1 and CDR2: SEHNR, FQNEAQ (reference sequence). The CDR3 runs 13 residues. V lost 8 bases to trimming and J lost 4 bases, with 12 bases between them. CDR3 nucleotides: TGTGCCAGCGAAGAAGTGGAGTACAATGAGCAGTTCTTC. Translation: CASEEVEYNEQFF.

The chain joins TRBV28 to TRBJ2-7, with D uncertain. The CDR3 totals 13 residues. The V end was cut by 5 bases, the J end by 3 bases, with 11 bases between. Germline lookup yields CDR1 MDHEN and CDR2 SYDVKM. Here the CDR3 reads CASSRPGYYEQYF. The CDR3 nucleotides read TGTGCCAGCAGTCGGCCAGGTTACTACGAGCAGTACTTC. Combining the CDR3 with reference TRBV28 and TRBJ2-7 gives the whole variable domain DVKVTQSSRYLVKRTGEKVFLECVQDMDHENMFWYRQDPGLGLRLIYFSYDVKMKEKGDIPEGYSVSREKKERFSLILESASTNQTSMYLCASSRPGYYEQYFGPGTRLTVT.

The chain recombines TRBV9 with TRBJ1-1, with 7 bases fitting TRBD1. J lost 5 bases, V lost 0 bases, and 4 bases had no gene match. The CDR3 length is 14 residues. Looked up from germline, CDR1 is SGDLS and CDR2 is YYNGEE. The DNA for the CDR3 is TGTGCCAGCAGCGTAGGAGGGGGCGAGACTGAAGCTTTCTTT. Translating it yields CASSVGGGETEAFF.

The V gene is TRBV11-3, the J gene TRBJ2-2; unclear D gene. CDR3 length: 11 amino acids. V shed 4 bases and J shed 8 bases, with 5 bases lying between them. The germline gives CDR1 SGHNT, CDR2 YENEEA. CDR3 amino acids: CASSSRGELFF. The CDR3, as DNA: TGTGCCAGCAGCTCCCGTGGGGAGCTGTTTTTT.

This clone was recorded once. This rearrangement joins TRBV9 to TRBJ1-3; TRBD1 matches 9 bases. Germline values: CDR1 SGDLS, CDR2 YYNGEE. The V gene end was trimmed by 5 bases and the J gene end by 4 bases; junction bases not matched to a gene: 13. The CDR3 is made up of 17 amino acids. This chain's CDR3 is CASSLEGTGRAGNTIYF. The CDR3 coding sequence is TGTGCCAGCAGTTTAGAGGGGACAGGGAGGGCGGGAAACACCATATATTTT.

The CDR3 reads CASSLGLAGLYNEQFF. The DNA for the CDR3 is TGTGCCAGCAGCCTCGGACTAGCGGGTCTCTACAATGAGCAGTTCTTC. The V and J genes are TRBV11-2 and TRBJ2-1; 11 bases are shared with TRBD2. Per germline, CDR1 SGHAT and CDR2 FQNNGV. The CDR3 consists of 16 residues. The trim removed 5 bases at V and 3 bases at J, leaving 6 bases unmatched.

This clone was counted a single time. The chain recombines TRBV6-1 with TRBJ2-4; possibly TRBD2 for D (6 bases). V lost 2 bases and J lost 11, with 7 bases in between. Germline V CDR1 and CDR2: MNHNS, SASEGT. The CDR3 consists of 11 residues. The CDR3 DNA reads TGTGCCAGCAGTGAACCTAGCGTTCAGTACTTC. Protein product: CASSEPSVQYF.

The chain couples TRBV5-1 to TRBJ2-3; D is possibly TRBD2 (5 bases). CDR3 length equals 11 residues. Germline CDR1 and CDR2: SGHRS and YFSETQ. The CDR3 here is CPCRPGDTQYF. The DNA for the CDR3 is TGCCCCTGCAGGCCGGGGGATACGCAGTATTTT.

The J gene is TRBJ2-1, the V gene TRBV7-3, with 10 bases fitting TRBD1. The CDR3 extends over 16 amino acids. Per the germline V gene, CDR1 is SGHTA and CDR2 is FQGTGA. The trim removed 2 bases at V and 5 bases at J, leaving 6 bases unmatched. The chain's CDR3 is CASSLASGTGDNEQFF. CDR3 nucleotide sequence: TGTGCCAGCAGCTTAGCATCCGGGACAGGGGACAATGAGCAGTTCTTC.

The chain carries TRBV7-9 and TRBJ1-2, with 10 bases fitting TRBD1. This CDR3 has 16 residues. Trimming cost V 2 bases and J 12 bases; bases outside gene matches: 15. CDR1 and CDR2 (germline): SEHNR, FQNEAQ (reference sequence). CDR3 nucleotides: TGTGCCAGCAGCTTACTTTCTGTGGCCGGGACAGGGGTAAACACCTTC. Amino acid sequence: CASSLLSVAGTGVNTF.

V gene TRBV5-4 combines with J gene TRBJ2-7, with D hard to call. Trimming took 0 bases from V and 3 from J, leaving 4 bases between them. CDR3 length equals 12 residues. Looked up from germline, CDR1 is SGHNT and CDR2 is YYREEE (reference sequence). The CDR3 protein is CASSLARYEQYF. The CDR3 nucleotides are TGTGCCAGCAGCTTGGCCCGCTACGAGCAGTACTTC.

This chain joins TRBV2 and TRBJ2-3; possible D gene TRBD2, 6 bases. Trimming took 2 bases from V and 3 from J, leaving 9 bases between them. From germline, CDR1 is SNHLY and CDR2 FYNNEI. The CDR3 loop spans 14 amino acids. CDR3 bases: TGTGCCAGCAGTGAAACGGGGGTAACAGATACGCAGTATTTT. This gives the protein CASSETGVTDTQYF.

The J gene is TRBJ2-7, the V gene TRBV6-5; 7 bases align to TRBD1. Per germline, CDR1 MNHEY and CDR2 SVGAGI. The CDR3 sequence is 14 residues long. The V and J ends lost 5 bases and 0 bases, in that order; junction bases with no gene match: 4. The CDR3 DNA reads TGTGCCAGCAGTCCCTACAGGGGCTCCTACGAGCAGTACTTC. This translates into CASSPYRGSYEQYF.

The chain joins TRBV28 to TRBJ2-4, with D perhaps TRBD1 (7 bases). The CDR3 runs to 15 residues. Looked up from germline, CDR1 is MDHEN and CDR2 is SYDVKM. The V end was cut by 5 bases, the J end by 3 bases, with 14 bases between. The CDR3 loop is CASSPPQGGKNIQYF. CDR3 DNA: TGTGCCAGCAGTCCCCCCCAGGGGGGCAAAAACATTCAGTACTTC.

V usage is TRBV2 and J usage is TRBJ1-4, with TRBD1 matching over 8 bases. Germline trimming cut 6 bases from V and 6 bases from J; bases unmatched to any gene: 12. The CDR3 has 16 residues. Germline CDR1 is SNHLY and CDR2 is FYNNEI. CDR3 nucleotide sequence: TGTGCCAGCAGCACGGACAGGGAGGATCCGGATGAAAAACTGTTTTTT. The encoded protein is CASSTDREDPDEKLFF.

This clone was seen only a few times. The rearrangement joins TRBV28 to TRBJ2-7; 10 bases match TRBD1. The CDR3 has 14 residues. The V gene end was trimmed by 4 bases and the J gene end by 4 bases; junction bases not matched to a gene: 4. Germline V gives CDR1 MDHEN, CDR2 SYDVKM. The CDR3 DNA is TGTGCCAGCAGTTCCGGGACAGGGGTGTACGAGCAGTACTTC. This gives the protein CASSSGTGVYEQYF.

The chain has TRBV7-9 and TRBJ1-2, with 7 bases identical to TRBD1. The germline V gene has CDR1 SEHNR and CDR2 FQNEAQ (reference sequence). Germline trimming cut 2 bases from V and 3 bases from J; bases unmatched to any gene: 12. The CDR3 runs 17 residues. This chain's CDR3 is CASSLHLTGIQDYGYTF. The CDR3 DNA is TGTGCCAGCAGCTTACATTTGACAGGGATTCAAGACTATGGCTACACCTTC.

CDR3 region: CSVGLAGVGEQFF. CDR3 nucleotide sequence: TGCAGCGTTGGTCTAGCGGGAGTTGGCGAGCAGTTCTTC. The chain links TRBV29-1 to TRBJ2-1; 10 bases fit TRBD2. The CDR3 consists of 13 residues. CDR1 is SQVTM, CDR2 ANQGSEA, per germline. The J segment lost 10 bases and the V segment lost 4 bases, leaving 7 bases of the junction unmatched.

This sequence joins TRBV6-1 and TRBJ2-7; no definite D call. The ends were cut back, 6 bases at V and 4 bases at J, with 10 bases in the middle. The CDR3 totals 12 residues. Germline lookup yields CDR1 MNHNS and CDR2 SASEGT. The CDR3 sequence: CASSPILYEQYF. CDR3 coding DNA: TGTGCCAGCAGCCCCATTTTGTACGAGCAGTACTTC.

The DNA of the CDR3 is TGTGCCAGCAGCGCAACAGGGATAGGTGAAGCTTTCTTT. Its protein is CASSATGIGEAFF. This rearrangement joins TRBV11-2 to TRBJ1-1; TRBD1 is a possible D gene (6 bases). The CDR3 length is 13 residues. Germline assignment: CDR1 SGHAT and CDR2 FQNNGV. Deletions cut 5 bases from V and 7 bases from J, with 14 bases between.

This chain links TRBV6-1 with TRBJ2-1; D may be TRBD2 (5 bases). Trimming left V 7 bases short and J 9 bases short, with 19 bases between. Germline V CDR1 and CDR2: MNHNS, SASEGT. The CDR3 consists of 14 residues. CDR3 DNA: TGTGCCAGCACGGGGATGCGCGAATGGGGTGAGCAGTTCTTC. The encoded protein is CASTGMREWGEQFF.

This clone has just a few counts. This rearrangement joins TRBV5-4 to TRBJ2-7, with a tentative D call TRBD1 (6 bases). Germline assignment: CDR1 SGHNT and CDR2 YYREEE (reference sequence). Trimming left V 0 bases short and J 6 bases short, with 10 bases between. CDR3 length: 13 amino acids. The CDR3 nucleotides are TGTGCCAGCAGCTTGGGACAGGTTAGCGAGCAGTACTTC. Protein sequence: CASSLGQVSEQYF.

The chain is built from TRBV11-2 and TRBJ1-1; D uncertain. The CDR3 spans 16 residues. CDR1 and CDR2 from the germline V gene are SGHAT and FQNNGV. Trimming cost V 3 bases and J 4 bases, with 18 bases left between them. In DNA form, the CDR3 reads TGTGCCAGCAGCTTCGTTACGGGATCCCCTAGCACTGAAGCTTTCTTT. It is translated as CASSFVTGSPSTEAFF.